Given below is one TCR beta chain in context. The data were obtained in a study of blood T cell repertoires in COVID-19. Study context: The United States, Italy and Spain were the sources of the acute and convalescent COVID-19 samples. PBMCs, B-cell-depleted T cells, or T cells provided the cDNA or gDNA that made up the material.

Original analysis: Quantification of nucleated cells was approximated via reference gene primer amplification. The data were produced by immunoSEQ multiplex PCR, yet TCRdb's version contains in-frame clones alone and is incomplete. V and J calls plus clone size are reproduced from that table; the DNA served to infer D and trimming. This table holds 100,000 to 150,000 clones, roughly 89% found once. Seattle's cohort entered during active infection and was followed longitudinally. What was sequenced was peripheral blood. The sequence came from a man aged 60 to 69 with COVID-19, enrolled during active disease.

DNA for the CDR3: TGTGCCAGCAGTATAAGAACAGGGGCTTTACAGCCCCAGCATTTT. Amino acids: CASSIRTGALQPQHF. The chain links TRBV28 to TRBJ1-5, with 7 bases aligning to TRBD1. Germline V gives CDR1 MDHEN, CDR2 SYDVKM. The junction had 11 bases not matched to a gene; V was cut back by 5 bases and J by 7 bases. The CDR3 is 15 residues long.